The T cell receptor beta chain under discussion was sequenced for a study of CD8+ T cells in alopecia areata. Treatment indicated: oral pan-JAK inhibitor, 5-10 mg twice daily. As part of sample collection, lesional scalp punch biopsies and peripheral blood were taken from alopecia areata patients. Study-level findings and limits: Lesional scalp displayed greater clonality than normal scalp, most notably in alopecia totalis/universalis. On tofacitinib, scalp and blood still held many of the expanded lesional clones.

Notes on this clone: Its antigen is currently unknown.

CDR1 SNHLY and CDR2 FYNNEI come from the germline V gene. The length of the CDR3 is 11 residues. V gave up 9 bases and J gave up 5 bases; unmatched junction bases: 1. Extracted RNA was reverse transcribed, and the resulting cDNA served as sequencing template. The repertoire was sequenced with immunoSEQ multiplex PCR; TCRdb's copy has only in-frame clones and lacks some. Among more than 100,000 clones, 53% were seen once, and the ten largest hold roughly 0.5%. The chain joins TRBV2 to TRBJ2-7, with 10 bases identical to TRBD1. The source material was CD4+ T cells sorted from blood, sampled at week 4, from a patient treated with tofacitinib. The sequence was obtained from a human donor with alopecia areata. The CDR3 loop is CARGTGDEQYF. CDR3 DNA sequence: TGTGCCAGGGGGACAGGGGACGAGCAGTACTTC.